These 25 T cell receptor gamma chains came from one sample sequenced in a study of gamma delta lymphoproliferative disorders and STAT genes. The receptor sequences were amplified from genomic DNA of peripheral blood mononuclear cells. TCRdb re-processed the multiplex PCR reads using CATT. The sample lists some 2,500 gamma-chain clones, roughly 19% occurring once. The sequenced material came from blood. The receptors originated from a human donor with gamma-delta T-cell large granular lymphocyte leukemia.

The chain recombines TRGV9 with TRGJ1 or TRGJ2. TCRdb offers no J gene call, so here the DNA was matched to germline to obtain one. Unmatched junction bases numbered 6, after V lost 1 base and J lost 3 bases. Germline CDR1 GITISATS, CDR2 ISYDGTV (reference sequence). The CDR3 is 14 residues long. CDR3 residues: CALWEVPPYYKKLF. The CDR3 coding sequence is TGTGCCTTGTGGGAGGTCCCGCCTTATTATAAGAAACTCTTT.

The J gene is TRGJ1 or TRGJ2, the V gene TRGV8. Assignment of the J gene here rests on matching the DNA to germline, because TCRdb gives none. The V segment lost 0 bases and the J segment 7 bases; nucleotides outside the gene matches: 9. This CDR3 is 14 amino acids long. Looked up from germline, CDR1 is VENAVY and CDR2 is YDSYNSRV. This chain's CDR3 is CATWDRGKRYKKLF. The CDR3 DNA reads as TGTGCCACCTGGGATAGGGGGAAGAGGTATAAGAAACTCTTT.

This clone was picked up a small number of times. Because the CDR3's place on the DNA is in doubt, the DNA is left out and the CDR3 is given as listed by TCRdb. CDR3 in amino acids: CTTVPAGVDYQEKLF. The V gene is TRGV11; the J gene was not called. TRGV11 falls under the ORF class, with uncertain function. Termini included, the CDR3 measures 15 amino acids.

The chain joins TRGV2 to TRGJ1 or TRGJ2. TCRdb gives no J gene; it was assigned here by matching the DNA to germline. With 0 bases clipped from V and 4 bases from J, the junction kept 9 bases outside the gene matches. The CDR3 is 15 amino acids. Per germline, CDR1 EGSNGY and CDR2 YDSYNSKV. In DNA form, the CDR3 reads TGTGCCACCTGGGACGGGCAAGAAAAGTATTATAAGAAACTCTTT. Translated: CATWDGQEKYYKKLF.

This clone was seen more than once but under ten times. This specimen includes other DNA sequences encoding the same CDR3. The V call is TRGV2, the J call TRGJ1 or TRGJ2. TCRdb is silent on the J gene; assignment here came from matching the DNA to germline. The V gene's germline CDR1 is EGSNGY and CDR2 YDSYNSKV. This CDR3 spans 15 amino acids. V lost 0 bases, J lost 4 bases, and 9 bases stayed unmatched. The CDR3 sequence is CATWDGPGLYYKKLF. CDR3 bases: TGTGCCACCTGGGACGGGCCAGGATTGTATTATAAGAAACTCTTT.

This clone was found a few times. The chain joins TRGV2 to TRGJ1 or TRGJ2. No J segment appears in TCRdb, so it was assigned here by matching the sequence to germline. This CDR3 comprises 12 residues. Germline CDR1 is EGSNGY and CDR2 is YDSYNSKV. Losses at the gene ends were 8 bases for V and 11 bases for J; bases not matched to a gene: 15. Here the CDR3 DNA reads TGTGCCACCTTTTTTTATGTTGAAGAGAAACTCTTT. Translated, it gives CATFFYVEEKLF.

In the case of this clone: The protein recorded in TCRdb does not match the translated DNA at residue 7; the protein presented here comes from translating the DNA. The rearrangement uses TRGV10 and TRGJP1. In the absence of a J gene in TCRdb, the DNA was matched to germline to assign it here. TRGV10 is annotated as an ORF whose role is uncertain. The CDR3 consists of 13 residues. With 11 bases clipped from V and 7 bases from J, the junction kept 11 bases outside the gene matches. The CDR3 loop reads CAARGGNGWFKIF. CDR3 nucleotide sequence: TGTGCTGCGAGGGGGGGCAATGGTTGGTTCAAGATATTT.

This chain connects TRGV9 to TRGJP2. Here the J gene was assigned by germline matching of the DNA, as TCRdb has none. Germline trimming cut 4 bases from V and 6 bases from J; bases unmatched to any gene: 8. CDR3 length: 14 residues. Germline CDR1 is GITISATS and CDR2 is ISYDGTV (reference sequence). DNA for the CDR3: TGTGCCTTGTGGGATATGTTTTGTGATTGGATCAAGACGTTT. Its protein product is CALWDMFCDWIKTF.

In this sample, this clone is medium-sized. The chain couples TRGV10 to TRGJP1. TCRdb gives no J gene; it was assigned here by matching the DNA to germline. TRGV10 is assigned to the ORF class and has an uncertain function. V shed 8 bases, J shed 4 bases, and the junction held 14 bases outside the gene matches. CDR3 length: 16 amino acids. CDR3 in amino acids: CAAWAKRVITGWFKIF. CDR3 nucleotides: TGTGCTGCGTGGGCAAAGAGGGTCATCACTGGTTGGTTCAAGATATTT.

Comment on this clone: The same CDR3 can be traced to other DNA sequences in this sample. J is TRGJ1 or TRGJ2 and V is TRGV4. Since TCRdb gives no J gene, matching the DNA to germline was used here to assign it. Per the germline V gene, CDR1 is EGSTGY and CDR2 is YDSYTSSV. Trimming at V came to 1 base and at J to 5 bases, leaving 2 bases not matched to a gene. The CDR3 totals 12 residues. The CDR3 sequence: CATWDGHYKKLF. DNA for the CDR3: TGTGCCACCTGGGATGGACATTATAAGAAACTCTTT.

In this sample, this clone turned up a few times. CDR3 amino acids: CAAWDILHKKLF. CDR3 sequence (DNA): TGTGCTGCGTGGGATATTCTCCATAAGAAACTCTTT. This rearrangement joins TRGV10 to TRGJ1 or TRGJ2. TCRdb records no J gene; here it was assigned by comparing the DNA to germline. TRGV10 is known as an ORF, though its function is uncertain. The V segment lost 8 bases and the J segment 8 bases; nucleotides outside the gene matches: 10. The CDR3 extends over 12 amino acids.

This clone was recorded a few times. The J gene is TRGJ1 or TRGJ2, the V gene TRGV1. No J segment appears in TCRdb, so it was assigned here by matching the sequence to germline. TRGV1 is placed among ORFs of uncertain function. CDR3 length: 11 residues. V shed 0 bases and J 11 bases; nucleotides not matched to a gene: 4. CDR3 protein: CATWDRPEKLF. The CDR3, as DNA: TGTGCCACCTGGGACAGGCCAGAGAAACTCTTT.

The rearrangement uses TRGV5 and TRGJ1 or TRGJ2. TCRdb supplies no J gene; here it was assigned by aligning the nucleotide sequence to germline. The germline V gene has CDR1 VINAFY and CDR2 YDVSNSKD. V shed 0 bases and J 0 bases; nucleotides not matched to a gene: 11. This CDR3 contains 17 residues. CDR3 in DNA: TGTGCCACCTGGGACAGGCTCGGCGCTCCGAATTATTATAAGAAACTCTTT. Translated: CATWDRLGAPNYYKKLF.

As for this clone: In the same sample, other DNA sequences code for this CDR3. The V gene is TRGV4, the J gene TRGJ1 or TRGJ2. TCRdb gives no J gene; it was assigned here by matching the DNA to germline. Germline CDR1 reads EGSTGY; CDR2 reads YDSYTSSV. The ends lost 4 bases at V and 7 bases at J; junction bases unmatched: 10. The CDR3 totals 13 residues. CDR3 loop: CATWDGRGYKKLF. CDR3 in DNA: TGTGCCACCTGGGACGGGCGAGGGTATAAGAAACTCTTT.

The table lists this clone with a few counts. This chain joins TRGV2 and TRGJP2. In the absence of a J gene in TCRdb, the DNA was matched to germline to assign it here. J gave up 6 bases and V 0 bases, and 13 bases lay outside the gene matches. This CDR3 is 17 amino acids long. CDR1 and CDR2 (germline): EGSNGY, YDSYNSKV. The CDR3 bases are TGTGCCACCTGGGACGGGCCGCGGGGGGCGGGTGATTGGATCAAGACGTTT. The encoded protein is CATWDGPRGAGDWIKTF.

There are a few counts of this clone. J is TRGJP2 and V is TRGV2. As TCRdb names no J gene, one was assigned here on the basis of a DNA match to germline. J gave up 3 bases and V 0 bases, and 7 bases lay outside the gene matches. The germline CDR1 and CDR2 sequences are EGSNGY and YDSYNSKV. The CDR3 is 16 residues long. CDR3 protein: CATWDGRVGSDWIKTF. DNA for the CDR3: TGTGCCACCTGGGACGGGAGGGTGGGTAGTGATTGGATCAAGACGTTT.

This clone showed up just a few times. V gene TRGV8 combines with J gene TRGJP2. TCRdb records no J gene; here it was assigned by comparing the DNA to germline. The J segment lost 4 bases and the V segment lost 2 bases, leaving 28 bases of the junction unmatched. Germline V gene lookup returns CDR1 VENAVY and CDR2 YDSYNSRV. The CDR3 covers 22 residues. The CDR3, as DNA: TGTGCCACCTGGGATACAATCCACCACTGCTGTCTTATTACCACTAGTGATTGGATCAAGACGTTT. Translated: CATWDTIHHCCLITTSDWIKTF.

Comments on this clone: The DNA is left out, because the CDR3 cannot be placed on it with certainty; the CDR3 is given as TCRdb lists it. The V segment is TRGV11, and no J call was made. TRGV11 is treated as an ORF (open reading frame) with a function not yet certain. The CDR3 is made up of 13 amino acids, end residues included. The CDR3 sequence: CTTVPAGFGRGLF.

The gene calls are TRGV3 and TRGJ1 or TRGJ2. TCRdb records no J gene; here it was assigned by comparing the DNA to germline. The CDR3 runs 12 residues. CDR1 and CDR2 from the germline V gene are VTNTFY and YDVSTARD (reference sequence). The V gene end was trimmed by 6 bases and the J gene end by 12 bases; junction bases not matched to a gene: 14. The CDR3: CATWRGYGMKLF. The CDR3 nucleotides are TGTGCCACCTGGCGGGGTTACGGTATGAAACTCTTT.

This clone was seen only a few times. The CDR3 loop reads CAAWELSNYYKKLF. The CDR3 DNA is TGTGCTGCGTGGGAGCTTTCGAATTATTATAAGAAACTCTTT. V and J are TRGV10 and TRGJ1 or TRGJ2. No J gene is reported in TCRdb; it was inferred here by comparing the DNA with germline. TRGV10 is given ORF status, its function remaining uncertain. This CDR3 comprises 14 residues. V lost 8 bases, J lost 0 bases, and 8 bases stayed unmatched.

In this sample, this clone is medium-sized. The chain employs TRGV2 and TRGJP2. Since TCRdb gives no J gene, matching the DNA to germline was used here to assign it. This CDR3 spans 15 amino acids. Trimming cost V 0 bases and J 8 bases; bases outside gene matches: 9. Germline V gene lookup returns CDR1 EGSNGY and CDR2 YDSYNSKV. The CDR3: CATWDGQHRDWIKTF. The CDR3 bases are TGTGCCACCTGGGACGGGCAGCATCGGGATTGGATCAAGACGTTT.

The genes are TRGV2 and TRGJ1 or TRGJ2. TCRdb carries no J gene annotation; the J gene was assigned here by matching the DNA with germline. CDR1 EGSNGY and CDR2 YDSYNSKV come from the germline V gene. J lost 4 bases, V lost 0 bases, and 3 bases had no gene match. The length of the CDR3 is 13 residues. The CDR3 DNA sequence: TGTGCCACCTGGGACGGGCGCTATTATAAGAAACTCTTT. It codes for CATWDGRYYKKLF.

By share, this clone counts as medium-sized (0.01 to 0.1%). The V call is TRGV8, the J call TRGJP2. The J gene, absent from TCRdb, was called here by matching the DNA to germline. CDR3 size: 16 residues. Trimming removed 0 bases from V and 2 bases from J; junction bases left unmatched: 6. Germline CDR1 and CDR2: VENAVY and YDSYNSRV. The CDR3 sequence is CATWDRCESSDWIKTF. The DNA of the CDR3 is TGTGCCACCTGGGATAGGTGCGAGAGTAGTGATTGGATCAAGACGTTT.

In this sample, this clone turned up a few times. This chain joins TRGV5 and TRGJ1 or TRGJ2. The J gene is not listed in TCRdb, so it was assigned here from a DNA match to germline. Germline V CDR1 and CDR2: VINAFY, YDVSNSKD. This CDR3 is 12 amino acids long. The junction had 8 bases not matched to a gene; V was cut back by 0 bases and J by 12 bases. In DNA form, the CDR3 reads TGTGCCACCTGGGACAGGTCTCCCGGGAAACTCTTT. This codes for CATWDRSPGKLF.

The rearrangement joins TRGV9 to TRGJP. The J gene was not available in TCRdb and was assigned here by matching the DNA to germline segments. This CDR3 has 15 amino acids. Germline CDR1 and CDR2: GITISATS and ISYDGTV (reference sequence). V was pared by 5 bases and J by 4 bases, with 2 bases of the junction left unmatched. The CDR3 loop is CALWVQELGKKIKVF. The CDR3 nucleotides are TGTGCCTTGTGGGTACAAGAGTTGGGCAAAAAAATCAAGGTATTT.